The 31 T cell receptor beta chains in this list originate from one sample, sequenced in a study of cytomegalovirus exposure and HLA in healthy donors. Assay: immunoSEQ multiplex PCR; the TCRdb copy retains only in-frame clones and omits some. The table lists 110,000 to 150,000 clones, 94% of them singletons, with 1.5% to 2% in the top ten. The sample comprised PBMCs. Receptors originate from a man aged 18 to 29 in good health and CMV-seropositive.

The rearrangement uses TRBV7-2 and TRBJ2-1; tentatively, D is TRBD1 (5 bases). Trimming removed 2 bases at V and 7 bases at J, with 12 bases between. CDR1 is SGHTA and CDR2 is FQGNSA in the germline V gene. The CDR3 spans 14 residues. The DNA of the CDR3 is TGTGCCAGCAGCTTAAGGGGCCATGGGAATGAGCAGTTCTTC. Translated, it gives CASSLRGHGNEQFF.

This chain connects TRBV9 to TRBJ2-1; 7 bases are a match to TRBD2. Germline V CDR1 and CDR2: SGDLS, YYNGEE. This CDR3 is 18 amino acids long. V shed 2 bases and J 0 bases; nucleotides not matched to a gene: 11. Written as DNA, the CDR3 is TGTGCCAGCAGCGTCTCCCTAGCGGCATGGAGCTCCTACAATGAGCAGTTCTTC. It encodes CASSVSLAAWSSYNEQFF.

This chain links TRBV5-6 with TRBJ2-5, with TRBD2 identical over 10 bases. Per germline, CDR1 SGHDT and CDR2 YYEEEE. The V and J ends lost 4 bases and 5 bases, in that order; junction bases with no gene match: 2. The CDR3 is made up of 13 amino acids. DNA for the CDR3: TGTGCCAGCAGCCTAGCGGGAGCTGAGACCCAGTACTTC. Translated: CASSLAGAETQYF.

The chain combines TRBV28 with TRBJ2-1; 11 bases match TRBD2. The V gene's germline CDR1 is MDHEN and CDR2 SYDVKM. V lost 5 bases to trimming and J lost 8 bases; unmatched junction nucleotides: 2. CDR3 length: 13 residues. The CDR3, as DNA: TGTGCCAGCAGTGGGGGACTAGCGGATGAGCAGTTCTTC. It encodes CASSGGLADEQFF.

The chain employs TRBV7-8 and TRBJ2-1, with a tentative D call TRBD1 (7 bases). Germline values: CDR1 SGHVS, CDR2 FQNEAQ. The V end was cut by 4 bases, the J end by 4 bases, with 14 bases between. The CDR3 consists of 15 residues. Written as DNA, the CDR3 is TGTGCCAGCAGCTCCGCAGGGGGGATATACAATGAGCAGTTCTTC. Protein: CASSSAGGIYNEQFF. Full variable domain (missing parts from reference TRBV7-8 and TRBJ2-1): GAGVSQSPRYKVAKRGQDVALRCDPISGHVSLFWYQQALGQGPEFLTYFQNEAQLDKSGLPSDRFFAERPEGSVSTLKIQRTQQEDSAVYLCASSSAGGIYNEQFFGPGTRLTVL.

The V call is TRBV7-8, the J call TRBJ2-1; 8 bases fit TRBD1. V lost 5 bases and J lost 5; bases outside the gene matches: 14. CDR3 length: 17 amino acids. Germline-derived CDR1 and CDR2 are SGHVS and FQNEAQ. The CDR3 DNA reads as TGTGCCAGCAGCCGCCACCCAACTGGACAGGGCAACAATGAGCAGTTCTTC. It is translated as CASSRHPTGQGNNEQFF.

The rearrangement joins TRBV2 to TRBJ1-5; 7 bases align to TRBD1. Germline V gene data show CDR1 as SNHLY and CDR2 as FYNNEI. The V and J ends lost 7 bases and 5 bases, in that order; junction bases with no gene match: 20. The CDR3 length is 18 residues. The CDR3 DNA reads TGTGCCAGCACCCGAAACTCCCCACAGACAGGGTACGATCAGCCCCAGCATTTT. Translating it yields CASTRNSPQTGYDQPQHF.

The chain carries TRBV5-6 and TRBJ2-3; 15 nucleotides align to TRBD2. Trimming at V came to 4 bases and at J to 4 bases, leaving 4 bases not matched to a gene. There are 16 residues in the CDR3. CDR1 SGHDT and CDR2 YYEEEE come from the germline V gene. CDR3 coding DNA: TGTGCCAGCAGCGCTGGACTAGCGGGAGGGGCAGATACGCAGTATTTT. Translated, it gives CASSAGLAGGADTQYF. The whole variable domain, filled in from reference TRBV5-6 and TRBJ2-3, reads DAGVTQSPTHLIKTRGQQVTLRCSPKSGHDTVSWYQQALGQGPQFIFQYYEEEERQRGNFPDRFSGHQFPNYSSELNVNALLLGDSALYLCASSAGLAGGADTQYFGPGTRLTVL.

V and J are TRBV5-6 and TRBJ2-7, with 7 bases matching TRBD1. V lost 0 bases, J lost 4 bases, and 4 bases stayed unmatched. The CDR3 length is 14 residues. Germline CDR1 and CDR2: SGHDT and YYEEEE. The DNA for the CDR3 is TGTGCCAGCAGCTTGGGGGGACAGCTGTACGAGCAGTACTTC. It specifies CASSLGGQLYEQYF.

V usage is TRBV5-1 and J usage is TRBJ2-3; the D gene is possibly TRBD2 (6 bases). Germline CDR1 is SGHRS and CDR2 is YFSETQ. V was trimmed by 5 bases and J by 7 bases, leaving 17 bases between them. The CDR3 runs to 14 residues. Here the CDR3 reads CASSRAGSDNTQYF. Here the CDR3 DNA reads TGCGCCAGCAGTCGTGCGGGATCAGATAATACGCAGTATTTT.

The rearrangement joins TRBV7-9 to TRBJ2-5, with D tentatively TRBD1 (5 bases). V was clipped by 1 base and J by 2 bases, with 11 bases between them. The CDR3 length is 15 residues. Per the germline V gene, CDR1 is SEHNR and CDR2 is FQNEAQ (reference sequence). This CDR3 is CASSLVPQGQETQYF. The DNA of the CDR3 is TGTGCCAGCAGCTTAGTACCCCAGGGACAAGAGACCCAGTACTTC.

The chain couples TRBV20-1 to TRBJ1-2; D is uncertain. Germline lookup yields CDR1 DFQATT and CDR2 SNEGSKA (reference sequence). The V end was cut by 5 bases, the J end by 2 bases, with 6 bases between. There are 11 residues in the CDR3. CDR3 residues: CSAPFNYGYTF. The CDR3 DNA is TGCAGTGCTCCCTTCAACTATGGCTACACCTTC.

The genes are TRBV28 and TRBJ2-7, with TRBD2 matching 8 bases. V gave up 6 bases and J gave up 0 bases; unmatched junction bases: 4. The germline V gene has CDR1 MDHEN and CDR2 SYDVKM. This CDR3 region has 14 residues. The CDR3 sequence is CASRKSGSSYEQYF. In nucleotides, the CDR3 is TGTGCCAGCAGAAAAAGCGGGAGCTCCTACGAGCAGTACTTC.

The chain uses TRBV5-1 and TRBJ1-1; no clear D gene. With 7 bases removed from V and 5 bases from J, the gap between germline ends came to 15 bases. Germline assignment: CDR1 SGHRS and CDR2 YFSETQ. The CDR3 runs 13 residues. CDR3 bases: TGCGCCAGCGCGGGGTCACTTGGGACTGAAGCTTTCTTT. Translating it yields CASAGSLGTEAFF.

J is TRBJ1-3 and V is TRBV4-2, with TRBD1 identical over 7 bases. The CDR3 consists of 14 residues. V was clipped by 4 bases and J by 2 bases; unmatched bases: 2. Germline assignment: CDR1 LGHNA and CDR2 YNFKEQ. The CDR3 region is CASSLTGTGNTIYF. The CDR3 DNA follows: TGTGCCAGCAGCCTGACAGGGACTGGAAACACCATATATTTT.

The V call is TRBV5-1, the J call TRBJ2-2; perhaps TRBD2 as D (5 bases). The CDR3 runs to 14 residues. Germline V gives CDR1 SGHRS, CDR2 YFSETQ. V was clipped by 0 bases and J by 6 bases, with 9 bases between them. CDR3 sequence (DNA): TGCGCCAGCAGCTTGGAGCTAGCTCCCGGGGAGCTGTTTTTT. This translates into CASSLELAPGELFF.

The DNA for the CDR3 is TGTGCCAGCCCCGGGGGGGCGGGGGTCACAGATACGCAGTATTTT. Protein product: CASPGGAGVTDTQYF. The chain combines TRBV2 with TRBJ2-3; 8 bases align to TRBD2. The J segment lost 2 bases and the V segment lost 8 bases, leaving 9 bases of the junction unmatched. CDR1 is SNHLY and CDR2 is FYNNEI in the germline V gene. CDR3 length: 15 amino acids.

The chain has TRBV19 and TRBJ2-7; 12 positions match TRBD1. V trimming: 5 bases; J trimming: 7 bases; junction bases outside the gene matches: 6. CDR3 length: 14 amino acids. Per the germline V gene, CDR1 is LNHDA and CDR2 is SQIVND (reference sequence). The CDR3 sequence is CASSSRDRGPEQYF. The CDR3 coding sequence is TGTGCCAGTAGTTCCCGGGACAGGGGGCCTGAGCAGTACTTC.

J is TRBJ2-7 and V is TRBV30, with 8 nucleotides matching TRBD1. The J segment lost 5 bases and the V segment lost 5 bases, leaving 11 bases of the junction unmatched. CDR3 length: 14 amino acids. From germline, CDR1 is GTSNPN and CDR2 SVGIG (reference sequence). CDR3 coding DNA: TGTGCCTGGGGACTTCTTGGACAGGGCAACGAGCAGTACTTC. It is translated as CAWGLLGQGNEQYF.

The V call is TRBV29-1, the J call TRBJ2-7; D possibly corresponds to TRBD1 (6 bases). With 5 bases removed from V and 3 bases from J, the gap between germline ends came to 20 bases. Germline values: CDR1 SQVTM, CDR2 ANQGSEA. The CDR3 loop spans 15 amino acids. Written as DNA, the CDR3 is TGCAGCGTTAACGGCGGCGGCCAGGGGTACTACGAGCAGTACTTC. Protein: CSVNGGGQGYYEQYF.

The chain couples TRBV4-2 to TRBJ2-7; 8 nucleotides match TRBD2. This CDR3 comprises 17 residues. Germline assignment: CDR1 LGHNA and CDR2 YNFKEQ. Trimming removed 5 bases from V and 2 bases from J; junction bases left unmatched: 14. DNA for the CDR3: TGTGCCAGCAGCGGCCCCGGGGGGGCCGGGAGCGCCTACGAGCAGTACTTC. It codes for CASSGPGGAGSAYEQYF.

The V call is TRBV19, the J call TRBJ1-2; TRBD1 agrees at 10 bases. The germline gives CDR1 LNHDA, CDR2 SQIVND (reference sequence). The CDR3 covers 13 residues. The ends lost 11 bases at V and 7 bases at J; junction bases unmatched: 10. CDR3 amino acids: CASSAGTGVGYTF. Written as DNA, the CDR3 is TGTGCCTCTTCAGCCGGGACAGGGGTTGGCTACACCTTC.

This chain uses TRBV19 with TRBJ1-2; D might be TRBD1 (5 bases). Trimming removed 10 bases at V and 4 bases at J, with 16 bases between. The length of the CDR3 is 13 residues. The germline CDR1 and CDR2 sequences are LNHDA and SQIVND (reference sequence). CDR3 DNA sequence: TGTGCCACCAGCGTTGCGGACATCTATGGCTACACCTTC. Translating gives CATSVADIYGYTF.

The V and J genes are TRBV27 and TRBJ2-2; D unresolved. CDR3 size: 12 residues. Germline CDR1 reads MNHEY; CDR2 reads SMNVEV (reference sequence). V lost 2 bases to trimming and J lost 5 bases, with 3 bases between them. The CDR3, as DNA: TGTGCCAGCAGTTTAGTAACCGGGGAGCTGTTTTTT. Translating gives CASSLVTGELFF.

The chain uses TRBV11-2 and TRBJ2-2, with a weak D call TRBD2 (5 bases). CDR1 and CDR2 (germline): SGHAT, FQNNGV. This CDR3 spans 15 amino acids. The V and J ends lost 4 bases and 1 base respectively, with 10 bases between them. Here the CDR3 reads CASSWGAENTGELFF. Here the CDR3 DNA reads TGTGCCAGCAGCTGGGGAGCGGAGAACACCGGGGAGCTGTTTTTT. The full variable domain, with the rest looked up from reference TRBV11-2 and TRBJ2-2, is EAGVAQSPRYKIIEKRQSVAFWCNPISGHATLYWYQQILGQGPKLLIQFQNNGVVDDSQLPKDRFSAERLKGVDSTLKIQPAKLEDSAVYLCASSWGAENTGELFFGEGSRLTVL.

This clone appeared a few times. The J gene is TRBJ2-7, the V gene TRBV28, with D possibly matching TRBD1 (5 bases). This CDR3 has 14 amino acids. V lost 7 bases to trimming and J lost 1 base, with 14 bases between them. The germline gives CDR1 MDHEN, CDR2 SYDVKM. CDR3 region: CASISLQGSYEQYF. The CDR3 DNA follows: TGTGCCAGCATCTCTCTGCAGGGTTCCTACGAGCAGTACTTC.

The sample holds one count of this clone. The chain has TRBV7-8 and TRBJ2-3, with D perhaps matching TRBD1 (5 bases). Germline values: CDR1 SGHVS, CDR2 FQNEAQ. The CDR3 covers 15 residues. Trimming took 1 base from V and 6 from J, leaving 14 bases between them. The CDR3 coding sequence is TGTGCCAGCAGCTTAGGTCAGGGTCATACGGATACGCAGTATTTT. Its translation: CASSLGQGHTDTQYF. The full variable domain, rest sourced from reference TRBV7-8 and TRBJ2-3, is GAGVSQSPRYKVAKRGQDVALRCDPISGHVSLFWYQQALGQGPEFLTYFQNEAQLDKSGLPSDRFFAERPEGSVSTLKIQRTQQEDSAVYLCASSLGQGHTDTQYFGPGTRLTVL.

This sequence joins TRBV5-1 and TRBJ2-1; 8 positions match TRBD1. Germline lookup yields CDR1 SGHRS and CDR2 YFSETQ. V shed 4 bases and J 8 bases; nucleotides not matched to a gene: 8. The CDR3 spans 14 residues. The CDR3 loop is CASSHAGTGDEQFF. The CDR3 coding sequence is TGCGCCAGCAGCCATGCCGGGACAGGCGATGAGCAGTTCTTC.

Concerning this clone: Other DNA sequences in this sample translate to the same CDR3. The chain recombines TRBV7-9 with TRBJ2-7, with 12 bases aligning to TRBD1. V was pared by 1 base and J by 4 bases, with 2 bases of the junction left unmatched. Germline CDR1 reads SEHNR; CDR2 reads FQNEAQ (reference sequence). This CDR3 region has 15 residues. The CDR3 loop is CASSLGDRGRYEQYF. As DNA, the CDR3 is TGTGCCAGCAGCTTAGGGGACAGGGGGCGATACGAGCAGTACTTC.

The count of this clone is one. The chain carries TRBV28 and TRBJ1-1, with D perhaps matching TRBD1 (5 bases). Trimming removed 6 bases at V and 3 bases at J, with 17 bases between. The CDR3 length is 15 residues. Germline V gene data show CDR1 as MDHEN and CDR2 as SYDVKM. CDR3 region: CASRVEGDGDTEAFF. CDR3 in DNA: TGTGCCAGCAGGGTAGAAGGGGATGGAGACACTGAAGCTTTCTTT.

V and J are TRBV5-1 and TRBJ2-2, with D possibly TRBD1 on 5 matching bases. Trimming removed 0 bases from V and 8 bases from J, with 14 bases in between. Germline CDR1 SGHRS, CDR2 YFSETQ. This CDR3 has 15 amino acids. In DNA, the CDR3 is TGCGCCAGCAGCTTGGCGCCAGGGTTGTTGGGGGAGCTGTTTTTT. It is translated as CASSLAPGLLGELFF.